The 32 T cell receptor beta chains below were found in one sample sequenced in a study of CD8+CD57+ T cells in acquired aplastic anemia. Flow cytometry had shown expanded CD8+CD57+ cells in the patients chosen for sequencing. Profiling of TCR beta VDJ combinations and CDR3 sequences used genomic DNA as template. TCRdb called the reads again in MiXCR, with one record for every CDR3 protein. The sample lists about 260,000 distinct CDR3 sequences, about 80% seen once, with over 35% in the top ten. The sample taken for sequencing was sorted CD4+, CD8+, or CD8+CD57+ T cells (not recorded which) from PBMCs. These receptors were taken from a human donor with aplastic anemia.

To note about this clonotype: It is likely a read error, because the conserved phenylalanine at the end of the CDR3 is missing. The DNA is left out, because the CDR3 cannot be placed on it with certainty; the CDR3 is given as TCRdb lists it. J is TRBJ2-3 and V is TRBV7-9. The germline gives CDR1 SEHNR, CDR2 FQNEAQ (reference sequence). The CDR3 is 13 amino acids long, termini counted. The CDR3 region is CASSLVAGELHFG.

This clonotype was observed a single time. The J gene is TRBJ2-3, the V gene TRBV25-1; no clear D. Germline V CDR1 and CDR2: MGHDK, SYGVNS. This CDR3 region has 14 residues. Trimming stripped 7 bases from V and 10 bases from J, with 21 bases between. The CDR3 is CASMYTKETRPQYF. CDR3 bases: TGTGCCAGCATGTATACCAAGGAGACACGGCCGCAGTATTTT.

The chain is built from TRBV7-8 and TRBJ1-1; D not certain. CDR3 length: 15 amino acids. V was shortened by 1 base and J by 1 base, with 10 bases between the two germline ends. The germline V gene encodes CDR1 SGHVS and CDR2 FQNEAQ. The CDR3 loop is CASSLDVARNTEAFF. Written as DNA, the CDR3 is TGTGCCAGCAGCTTAGATGTGGCTCGGAACACTGAAGCTTTCTTT.

The rearrangement links TRBV7-9 to TRBJ2-3, with a possible D match to TRBD1 (6 bases). V was cut by 6 bases and J by 6 bases, with 13 bases left in between. Germline CDR1 SEHNR, CDR2 FQNEAQ (reference sequence). This CDR3 has 13 amino acids. The CDR3, as DNA: TGTGCCAGCAGTTCACAGGGTGGGGATACGCAGTATTTT. It translates to CASSSQGGDTQYF.

This chain joins TRBV7-3 and TRBJ2-5; D may be TRBD2 (6 bases). The germline V gene encodes CDR1 SGHTA and CDR2 FQGTGA. This CDR3 region has 16 residues. Trimming shortened V by 2 bases and J by 2 bases, and 15 bases separated the two germline ends. The chain's CDR3 is CASSLSGGGQQETQYF. CDR3 in DNA: TGTGCCAGCAGCTTATCAGGCGGAGGGCAGCAAGAGACCCAGTACTTC.

The rearrangement uses TRBV5-4 and TRBJ2-1; 7 bases align to TRBD2. Germline CDR1 reads SGHNT; CDR2 reads YYREEE (reference sequence). The ends lost 4 bases at V and 8 bases at J; junction bases unmatched: 15. CDR3 length: 16 residues. The CDR3 loop is CASSHASGNGQDEQFF. CDR3 coding DNA: TGTGCCAGCAGCCATGCTAGCGGAAACGGTCAGGATGAGCAGTTCTTC.

Concerning this clonotype: Because the CDR3 is missing its conserved closing phenylalanine or tryptophan, this is likely a read error. The DNA is left out, because the CDR3 cannot be placed on it with certainty; the CDR3 is given as TCRdb lists it. This chain joins TRBV7-3 and TRBJ2-3; TRBD2 reflects the table's D call only, with no check against the DNA. Germline V gene data show CDR1 as SGHTA and CDR2 as FQGTGA. From its first to its last residue, the CDR3 has 13 amino acids. This CDR3 is CASRDGGTYTEYL.

The chain couples TRBV6-5 to TRBJ2-7; possible D gene TRBD1, 5 bases. The CDR3 is made up of 14 amino acids. The germline CDR1 and CDR2 sequences are MNHEY and SVGAGI. V lost 9 bases to trimming and J lost 3 bases, with 18 bases between them. CDR3 in amino acids: CAREYVQGNYEQYF. CDR3 in DNA: TGTGCCAGAGAGTACGTGCAGGGTAACTACGAGCAGTACTTC.

The chain recombines TRBV20-1 with TRBJ2-6; 7 nucleotides align to TRBD1. Looked up from germline, CDR1 is DFQATT and CDR2 is SNEGSKA (reference sequence). V was clipped by 6 bases and J by 1 base; unmatched bases: 3. The CDR3 is 14 residues long. The CDR3 loop is CSATGVSGANVLTF. The CDR3 region has the DNA TGCAGTGCAACAGGGGTGTCTGGGGCCAACGTCCTGACTTTC.

To note about this clonotype: The CDR3 carries no conserved terminal phenylalanine or tryptophan, so it likely arises from a read error. Because the CDR3's place on the DNA is in doubt, the DNA is left out and the CDR3 is given as listed by TCRdb. The V and J genes are TRBV9 and TRBJ2-2; the table assigns TRBD1, which was not confirmed against the DNA. The CDR3 is made up of 13 amino acids, end residues included. The germline gives CDR1 SGDLS, CDR2 YYNGEE. CDR3: CASSAHGAGANVL.

The chain combines TRBV4-1 with TRBJ2-5; 14 bases align to TRBD2. The CDR3 contains 17 residues. CDR1 and CDR2 from the germline V gene are MGHRA and YSYEKL. V gave up 0 bases and J gave up 5 bases; unmatched junction bases: 5. CDR3 nucleotide sequence: TGCGCCAGCAGCCAAGAGGGACTAGCGGGAGATGTGGAGACCCAGTACTTC. It translates to CASSQEGLAGDVETQYF.

The chain uses TRBV19 and TRBJ2-3; 8 positions match TRBD2. This CDR3 comprises 17 residues. The V gene's germline CDR1 is LNHDA and CDR2 SQIVND (reference sequence). V shed 1 base and J 2 bases; nucleotides not matched to a gene: 8. Written as DNA, the CDR3 is TGTGCCAGTAGTATAGGGTGGGGTAGCGGGGTCACAGATACGCAGTATTTT. Translated, it gives CASSIGWGSGVTDTQYF.

This sequence joins TRBV12-3 or TRBV12-4 and TRBJ2-7; TRBD2 aligns across 10 bases. There are 14 residues in the CDR3. V trimming: 7 bases; J trimming: 7 bases; junction bases outside the gene matches: 10. CDR3 residues: CASKLSGGAGEQYF. The CDR3 DNA is TGTGCCAGCAAATTGAGCGGGGGGGCCGGGGAGCAGTACTTC.

The CDR3: CASSFEGGAGTEYF. In DNA, the CDR3 is TGTGCCAGCAGCTTTGAGGGAGGCGCCGGGACCGAGTATTTT. The chain uses TRBV7-8 and TRBJ2-3; a weak D match, TRBD2 (6 bases). Germline V lookup: CDR1 SGHVS, CDR2 FQNEAQ. V gave up 3 bases and J gave up 13 bases, with 20 bases separating them. The CDR3 length is 14 residues.

V gene TRBV2 combines with J gene TRBJ2-3, with D tentatively TRBD1 (6 bases). The CDR3 length is 12 residues. Germline-derived CDR1 and CDR2 are SNHLY and FYNNEI. Here the CDR3 reads CGRGVGTDTQYF. As DNA, the CDR3 is TGTGGCAGGGGCGTGGGCACAGATACGCAGTATTTT.

About this clonotype: This may be a read error, as it is one base from a much larger clone. The V call is TRBV7-2, the J call TRBJ1-2; no definite D call. Germline CDR1 SGHTA, CDR2 FQGNSA. The CDR3 runs 15 residues. V lost 5 bases and J 11 bases, leaving 24 bases between the germline ends. This chain's CDR3 is CASSVGSDTQYCYTF. The DNA for the CDR3 is TGTGCCAGCAGCGTAGGGTCAGATACGCAGTATTGTTACACCTTC.

As concerns this clonotype: Sequence at one end of the junction differs from germline and may be a read error. The chain uses TRBV15 and TRBJ2-2, with 7 bases lining up with TRBD2. This CDR3 has 16 amino acids. Per the germline V gene, CDR1 is LNHNV and CDR2 is YYDKDF (reference sequence). CDR3 amino acids: CASSLGAGQNTGELFF. The CDR3 DNA reads TGTGCCAGCAGCTTAGGAGCGGGGCAGAACACCGGGGAGCTGTTTTTT.

V is TRBV9 and J is TRBJ2-6; D unclear. V lost 0 bases to trimming and J lost 14 bases, with 21 bases between them. This CDR3 comprises 16 residues. Germline assignment: CDR1 SGDLS and CDR2 YYNGEE. CDR3 protein: CASSVGGSSAAKLLTF. The CDR3 DNA follows: TGTGCCAGCAGCGTAGGGGGTAGCAGCGCAGCTAAGCTCCTGACTTTC.

This clonotype occurred many times. At one end the junction does not follow the germline gene, possibly because of a read error. The gene calls are TRBV6-4 and TRBJ2-1; TRBD1 matches at 8 bases. Germline-derived CDR1 and CDR2 are MRHNA and SNTAGT. CDR3 length: 14 residues. The chain's CDR3 is CASRTPGQAGSLSF. Here the CDR3 DNA reads TGTGCCAGCAGGACACCGGGACAGGCGGGAAGTCTGTCCTTC.

About this clonotype itself: One junction end does not reproduce the germline sequence, and a read error may be involved. This rearrangement joins TRBV7-8 to TRBJ2-7; no clear D gene. The germline V gene has CDR1 SGHVS and CDR2 FQNEAQ. The CDR3 runs 14 residues. CDR3 region: CASSYSWDITDTQF. The CDR3 coding sequence is TGTGCCAGCAGTTACTCTTGGGATATCACAGATACGCAGTTC.

The J gene is TRBJ2-7, the V gene TRBV7-2; the match to TRBD2 covers 9 bases. The V gene's germline CDR1 is SGHTA and CDR2 FQGNSA. The CDR3 consists of 18 residues. The V segment lost 3 bases and the J segment 4 bases; nucleotides outside the gene matches: 16. Written as DNA, the CDR3 is TGTGCCAGCAGCTTTCAAAGAAGCGGGGGGAGCCTTGAGTACGAGCAGTACGTC. Translated: CASSFQRSGGSLEYEQYV.

Note on this clonotype: One end of the junction fails to match germline, which may point to a read error. The CDR3 sequence: CASSRGPDEETQYF. CDR3 DNA sequence: TGTGCCAGCAGCAGAGGGCCAGACGAAGAAACCCAGTACTTC. This chain uses TRBV7-3 with TRBJ2-5; D is perhaps TRBD2 (5 bases). This CDR3 has 14 residues. CDR1 is SGHTA and CDR2 is FQGTGA in the germline V gene.

V usage is TRBV7-8 and J usage is TRBJ2-2; no clear D. Per germline, CDR1 SGHVS and CDR2 FQNEAQ. Trimming stripped 3 bases from V and 7 bases from J, with 9 bases between. The CDR3 length is 13 residues. The CDR3, as DNA: TGTGCCAGCAGCTTTCATCCAGACGGGGAGCTGTTTTTT. Its translation is CASSFHPDGELFF.

This clonotype has at least ten counts. The junction shows a germline mismatch at one end, possibly a read error. V and J are TRBV7-9 and TRBJ2-3; the D gene is possibly TRBD2 (5 bases). The germline V gene encodes CDR1 SEHNR and CDR2 FQNEAQ (reference sequence). The CDR3 is 14 residues long. CDR3 region: CASSLVPGELTFGF. The CDR3 DNA reads as TGTGCCAGCAGCTTAGTACCCGGGGAGCTGACTTTTGGATTT.

V usage is TRBV7-9 and J usage is TRBJ1-6; D is undetermined. The germline V and J ends were trimmed by 3 bases and 12 bases, with 15 bases remaining between them. The V gene's germline CDR1 is SEHNR and CDR2 FQNEAQ (reference sequence). The CDR3 has 14 amino acids. The CDR3 sequence: CASSLSSYHEPLHF. In DNA, the CDR3 is TGTGCCAGCAGCTTGAGTTCCTATCATGAACCCCTCCACTTT.

V gene TRBV7-8 combines with J gene TRBJ2-7; D gene ambiguous. Germline CDR1 and CDR2: SGHVS and FQNEAQ. V was trimmed by 2 bases and J by 4 bases, leaving 24 bases between them. The CDR3 loop spans 18 amino acids. DNA of the CDR3: TGTGCCAGCAGCTTACATCCAGGCGGCGCAACCCATTATTACGAGCAGTACGTC. Its protein product is CASSLHPGGATHYYEQYV.

Details on this clonotype: Relative to the germline gene, one junction end is altered; a read error may explain this. This chain links TRBV7-2 with TRBJ1-1; D unclear. The CDR3 is 15 residues long. Per germline, CDR1 SGHTA and CDR2 FQGNSA. Written as DNA, the CDR3 is TGTGCCAGCAGCTTACTTTCGGGTGTAGGCACTGAAGCTCTCTTT. Encoded protein: CASSLLSGVGTEALF.

About this clonotype: The germline gene is not matched at one end of the junction; a read error may be the cause. The chain combines TRBV7-9 with TRBJ2-5, with D perhaps TRBD2 (6 bases). The CDR3 covers 14 residues. CDR1 is SEHNR, CDR2 FQNEAQ, per germline (reference sequence). CDR3 residues: CASSDGGKHEQLFF. CDR3 DNA sequence: TGTGCCAGCAGTGATGGCGGGAAGCATGAGCAGTTGTTCTTC.

This clonotype was counted at least ten times. The rearrangement joins TRBV3-1 to TRBJ1-1; D is unclear. There are 15 residues in the CDR3. CDR1 is LGHDT, CDR2 YNNKEL, per germline (reference sequence). V was trimmed by 0 bases and J by 3 bases, leaving 11 bases between them. The CDR3 DNA reads TGTGCCAGCAGCCAAGATCAGGTTACGGACACTGAAGCTTTCTTT. It codes for CASSQDQVTDTEAFF.

The rearrangement links TRBV5-5 to TRBJ1-4; D remains ambiguous. Germline loops: CDR1 SGHKS, CDR2 YYEKEE (reference sequence). V was cut by 2 bases and J by 0 bases, with 8 bases left in between. CDR3 length: 15 amino acids. The DNA for the CDR3 is TGTGCCAGCAGCTTAAAGAGGACAACTAATGAAAAACTGTTTTTT. Protein: CASSLKRTTNEKLFF.

The V gene is TRBV7-9, the J gene TRBJ1-1, with a possible D match to TRBD1 (6 bases). Germline-derived CDR1 and CDR2 are SEHNR and FQNEAQ (reference sequence). Trimming left V 3 bases short and J 14 bases short, with 25 bases between. This CDR3 is built from 15 residues. CDR3 region: CASSFELGQSNEVFF. CDR3 nucleotides: TGTGCCAGCAGCTTCGAACTAGGACAGAGCAATGAAGTGTTCTTT.

This clonotype has at least ten counts. J is TRBJ1-5 and V is TRBV12-3 or TRBV12-4, with D possibly matching TRBD1 (6 bases). V was trimmed by 6 bases and J by 3 bases, leaving 21 bases between them. The CDR3 has 17 residues. CDR3 DNA sequence: TGTGCCAGCAGGCCCCGAGGGGGGACGGCGAACAATCAGCCCCAGCATTTT. This translates into CASRPRGGTANNQPQHF.